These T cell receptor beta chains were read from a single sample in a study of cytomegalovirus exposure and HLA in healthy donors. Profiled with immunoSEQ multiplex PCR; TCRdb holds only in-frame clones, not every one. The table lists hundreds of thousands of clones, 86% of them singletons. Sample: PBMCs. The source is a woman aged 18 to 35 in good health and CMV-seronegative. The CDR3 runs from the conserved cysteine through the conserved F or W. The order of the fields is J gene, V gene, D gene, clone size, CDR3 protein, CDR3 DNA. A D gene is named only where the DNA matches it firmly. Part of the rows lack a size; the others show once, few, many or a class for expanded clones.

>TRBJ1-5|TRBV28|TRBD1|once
CASSRDRSNQPQHF
TGTGCCAGCAGCCGGGACAGGAGCAATCAGCCCCAGCATTTT
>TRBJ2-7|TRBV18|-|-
CASSPLRTETYEQYF
TGTGCCAGCTCACCGTTAAGGACAGAGACCTACGAGCAGTACTTC
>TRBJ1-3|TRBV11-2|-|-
CASSLVQGLNSGNTIYF
TGTGCCAGCAGCTTAGTGCAGGGGTTAAACTCTGGAAACACCATATATTTT
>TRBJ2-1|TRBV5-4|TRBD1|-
CASSLRPARTGRYNEQFF
TGTGCCAGCAGCCTAAGGCCGGCTCGGACAGGGAGATACAATGAGCAGTTCTTC
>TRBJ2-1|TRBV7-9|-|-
CASSSAGTRSYNEQFF
TGTGCCAGCAGTTCCGCCGGGACAAGGAGCTACAATGAGCAGTTCTTC
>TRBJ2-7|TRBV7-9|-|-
CASSATVNSYEQYF
TGTGCCAGCAGCGCGACAGTGAACTCCTACGAGCAGTACTTC
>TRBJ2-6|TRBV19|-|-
CASSIPDQPGYHLTGANVLTF
TGTGCCAGTAGTATCCCCGACCAACCGGGATACCACCTCACTGGGGCCAACGTCCTGACTTTC
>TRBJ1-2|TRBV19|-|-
CASRGVVRRDYGYTF
TGTGCCAGTAGGGGGGTCGTCCGGAGGGACTATGGCTACACCTTC
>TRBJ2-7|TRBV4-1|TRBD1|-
CASSRTGGRYEQYF
TGCGCCAGCAGTCGGACAGGGGGAAGGTACGAGCAGTACTTC
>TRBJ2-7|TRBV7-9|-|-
CASSQGTGYEQYF
TGTGCCAGCAGCCAGGGCACAGGTTACGAGCAGTACTTC